The source of this T cell receptor (beta chain) is a study of blood T cell repertoires in COVID-19. Looking at the study overall: Samples came from the United States, Italy and Spain, spanning acute and convalescent COVID-19. The analysed material was cDNA or gDNA that came from T cells, B-cell-depleted T cells, or PBMCs.

The CDR3 length is 21 residues. The germline CDR1 and CDR2 sequences are MNHEY and SMNVEV (reference sequence). V was cut by 0 bases and J by 3 bases, with 24 bases left in between. As processed by the authors: Amplification from reference gene primers served as the basis for estimated nucleated cell counts. The method was immunoSEQ multiplex PCR; TCRdb's version includes in-frame clones alone and lacks a portion of them. The V and J calls and clone size come from that table; D and trimming were worked out from the DNA. The data show tens of thousands of clones, just over 85% seen once. Sequencing was done on a sample of peripheral blood. This receptor was obtained from a man in his fifties or sixties with acute or convalescent COVID-19. V gene TRBV27 combines with J gene TRBJ1-6; weak D call: TRBD1 (5 bases). CDR3 bases: TGTGCCAGCAGTTTATCGAGGAGTGGGAAGGGGTATGTTCGCTATAATTCACCCCTCCACTTT. It is translated as CASSLSRSGKGYVRYNSPLHF.